Each of the 17 T cell receptor beta chains below was sequenced from the same sample in a study of T-cell reconstitution after alpha-beta-depleted transplantation in children (dated by TCRdb to 2015 to 2016). What the treatment or condition label conveys for this sample: allogeneic hematopoietic cell transplantation with graft depleted of TCRalphabeta T cells and CD19 B cells. Libraries were prepared through PCR. The reads were generated on an Illumina HiSeq 2500. Molecular barcoding was employed in the preparation of TCR libraries, with unique molecular identifiers being used to normalize TCRbeta repertoire quantification. The public reads were run again by TCRdb, first through fastp at Q25 and then through MiXCR, and only productive beta chains were kept. Each record represents a unique CDR3 protein, reported with the most common genes and DNA among its rows. The sample data list 450,000 to 550,000 distinct CDR3 sequences, and around 10% of these were observed just once. Less than 15% of the sample goes to the ten largest clones.

The sequences come from PBMCs, mostly from graft donor cells, collected 180 days after TCRalphabeta/CD19-depleted stem cell transplant. These receptors all come from a female patient younger than 10 who had a stem cell transplant for aplastic anemia, so the T cells may come from the graft donor.

The chain combines TRBV27 with TRBJ1-6; D ambiguous. From germline, CDR1 is MNHEY and CDR2 SMNVEV (reference sequence). V lost 6 bases and J 4 bases, leaving 13 bases between the germline ends. This CDR3 is built from 15 residues. In DNA form, the CDR3 reads TGTGCCAGCAGCGGCCTGCGGAATTATAATTCACCCCTCCACTTT. Amino acid sequence: CASSGLRNYNSPLHF.

This clonotype came up a few times. The CDR3 nucleotides are TGCGCCAGCAGCCAAGATTTCGGGGGCTACGAGCAGTACTTC. This translates into CASSQDFGGYEQYF. The rearrangement uses TRBV4-3 and TRBJ2-7; D possibly corresponds to TRBD2 (6 bases). The CDR3 is made up of 14 amino acids. The V gene's germline CDR1 is LGHNA and CDR2 YSLEER. The V gene lost 0 bases and the J gene lost 3 bases, with 9 bases spanning the gap.

J is TRBJ2-6 and V is TRBV12-3 or TRBV12-4; TRBD1 agrees at 12 bases. This CDR3 comprises 19 residues. V was clipped by 3 bases and J by 0 bases; unmatched bases: 6. The CDR3: CASSLGPGQGASGANVLTF. DNA for the CDR3: TGTGCCAGCAGTTTGGGTCCGGGACAGGGGGCCTCTGGGGCCAACGTCCTGACTTTC.

The chain links TRBV29-1 to TRBJ1-1, with D perhaps TRBD1 (5 bases). Looked up from germline, CDR1 is SQVTM and CDR2 is ANQGSEA. CDR3 length equals 11 residues. DNA for the CDR3: TGCAGGGGGGAATGGAACACTGAAGCTTTCTTT. Its translation is CRGEWNTEAFF.

The gene calls are TRBV11-2 and TRBJ1-3; D is ambiguous. V lost 5 bases and J 1 base, leaving 21 bases between the germline ends. From germline, CDR1 is SGHAT and CDR2 FQNNGV. The CDR3 spans 18 residues. CDR3 in DNA: TGTGCCAGCAGCGTAGGATTAGGTAGGGCCGGATCTGGAAACACCATATATTTT. Translated, it gives CASSVGLGRAGSGNTIYF.

This clonotype was recorded many times. The chain recombines TRBV15 with TRBJ2-1; tentatively, D is TRBD1 or TRBD2 (5 bases each). CDR1 is LNHNV, CDR2 YYDKDF, per germline (reference sequence). The CDR3 is 13 amino acids. The ends were cut back, 8 bases at V and 4 bases at J, with 12 bases in the middle. For the CDR3, the DNA is TGTGCCACCTACCGGGACGGTTACAATGAGCAGTTCTTC. It codes for CATYRDGYNEQFF.

J is TRBJ2-6 and V is TRBV12-3 or TRBV12-4; 12 nucleotides match TRBD2. The CDR3 sequence is 18 residues long. With 4 bases clipped from V and 1 base from J, the junction kept 5 bases outside the gene matches. The CDR3 here is CASSSSGRAPSGANVLTF. Here the CDR3 DNA reads TGTGCCAGCAGTTCTAGCGGGAGGGCGCCATCTGGGGCCAACGTCCTGACTTTC.

This clonotype appeared a few times. The genes are TRBV6-1 and TRBJ2-3; 7 bases agree with TRBD1. The junction had 11 bases not matched to a gene; V was cut back by 3 bases and J by 5 bases. From germline, CDR1 is MNHNS and CDR2 SASEGT. This CDR3 has 16 amino acids. Written as DNA, the CDR3 is TGTGCCAGCAGTGATAAGTGGAAGGGGGCCAAAGATACGCAGTATTTT. Residues: CASSDKWKGAKDTQYF.

This chain joins TRBV18 and TRBJ2-7; D is unclear. The CDR3 sequence is 14 residues long. CDR1 KGHSH and CDR2 LQKENI come from the germline V gene. Between the trimmed V and J ends, which lost 0 bases and 1 base, there was a span of 7 bases. CDR3 residues: CASSPPDGSYEQYF. CDR3 sequence (DNA): TGTGCCAGCTCACCACCGGACGGATCCTACGAGCAGTACTTC.

V usage is TRBV7-9 and J usage is TRBJ2-7; D possibly corresponds to TRBD2 (6 bases). Per germline, CDR1 SEHNR and CDR2 FQNEAQ (reference sequence). The CDR3 runs to 13 residues. V lost 5 bases to trimming and J lost 7 bases, with 15 bases between them. The chain's CDR3 is CASSPSGAGEQYF. The CDR3 coding sequence is TGTGCCAGCAGCCCATCCGGGGCGGGGGAGCAGTACTTC.

This rearrangement joins TRBV20-1 to TRBJ2-2; TRBD2 aligns across 9 bases. This CDR3 is 16 amino acids long. The germline CDR1 and CDR2 sequences are DFQATT and SNEGSKA (reference sequence). V lost 6 bases, J lost 5 bases, and 13 bases stayed unmatched. The CDR3 coding sequence is TGCAGTGCCACCCCGGCGGGAGGGTCCGTTACCGGGGAGCTGTTTTTT. This encodes CSATPAGGSVTGELFF.

There are a few counts of this clonotype. V and J are TRBV6-1 and TRBJ2-5, with TRBD1 matching 7 bases. The CDR3 extends over 15 amino acids. Germline assignment: CDR1 MNHNS and CDR2 SASEGT. J gave up 2 bases and V 7 bases, and 10 bases lay outside the gene matches. CDR3 amino acids: CASTHRGQIQETQYF. In nucleotides, the CDR3 is TGTGCCAGCACTCATAGGGGACAGATACAAGAGACCCAGTACTTC.

This clonotype was observed a few times. The chain couples TRBV6-1 to TRBJ2-3; the D gene is possibly TRBD2 (7 bases). The CDR3 is 14 residues long. The V end lost 8 bases, the J end lost 1 base, and 13 bases lay between the germline ends. The V gene's germline CDR1 is MNHNS and CDR2 SASEGT. The CDR3 loop reads CASFGRGGTDTQYF. The DNA of the CDR3 is TGTGCCAGCTTTGGGAGGGGGGGCACAGATACGCAGTATTTT.

This chain links TRBV19 with TRBJ2-2; D not certain. V was cut by 6 bases and J by 6 bases, with 8 bases left in between. CDR3 size: 12 residues. CDR1 and CDR2 (germline): LNHDA, SQIVND (reference sequence). The chain's CDR3 is CASRVWAGELFF. The DNA of the CDR3 is TGTGCCAGTAGGGTTTGGGCCGGGGAGCTGTTTTTT. Supplemented by reference TRBV19 and TRBJ2-2, the full variable domain reads DGGITQSPKYLFRKEGQNVTLSCEQNLNHDAMYWYRQDPGQGLRLIYYSQIVNDFQKGDIAEGYSVSREKKESFPLTVTSAQKNPTAFYLCASRVWAGELFFGEGSRLTVL.

The CDR3 nucleotides are TGTGCCAGCAGCCAGCGGCACGACACGTCAGGGGCCAACGTCCTGACTTTC. Protein sequence: CASSQRHDTSGANVLTF. The genes are TRBV7-2 and TRBJ2-6, with D tentatively TRBD2 (5 bases). Germline loops: CDR1 SGHTA, CDR2 FQGNSA. CDR3 length: 17 residues. Trimming pared 5 bases from V and 4 bases from J, leaving 18 bases between.

This clonotype has a handful of counts. The gene calls are TRBV27 and TRBJ1-2; 10 nucleotides agree with TRBD1. CDR1 and CDR2 (germline): MNHEY, SMNVEV (reference sequence). The CDR3 is made up of 15 amino acids. V lost 5 bases to trimming and J lost 7 bases; unmatched junction nucleotides: 10. The CDR3 reads CASSGGQGRPGGYTF. The CDR3, as DNA: TGTGCCAGCAGTGGGGGACAGGGGAGGCCTGGTGGCTACACCTTC.

In this sample, this clonotype turned up many times. This chain joins TRBV10-1 and TRBJ2-1; perhaps TRBD1 as D (6 bases). V was clipped by 2 bases and J by 6 bases, with 14 bases between them. CDR1 and CDR2 (germline): WNHNN, SYGVQD (reference sequence). The CDR3 totals 15 residues. CDR3 loop: CASSERDIGSNEQFF. The CDR3 bases are TGCGCCAGCAGTGAGAGGGACATAGGGAGCAATGAGCAGTTCTTC.